The clone carrying this T cell receptor beta chain came up a few times. CDR1 is SGHRS, CDR2 YFSETQ, per germline. The CDR3 consists of 19 residues. J was trimmed by 1 base and V by 3 bases; bases with no gene match: 10. The data originate from a study of shared clonotypes between healthy human individuals. Study overall: The cohort comprised a couple of women and a few men. Their ages spanned 18 to 49 years.

Assay: immunoSEQ multiplex PCR; the TCRdb copy retains only in-frame clones and omits some. This sample yields more than 450,000 clones, of which less than 85% are seen a single time; over 10% belongs to the top ten. The TCR was taken from a middle-aged woman in good health. Some clones in this sample may be carry-over from other donors' samples. Material: PBMCs. This chain uses TRBV5-1 with TRBJ2-1; TRBD2 agrees at 13 bases. CDR3 in amino acids: CASSSQGLAGEWSYNEQFF. The DNA for the CDR3 is TGCGCCAGCAGCTCTCAAGGACTAGCGGGAGAATGGTCCTACAATGAGCAGTTCTTC.